The source of this TCR beta chain is a study of shared clonotypes between healthy human individuals. Trimming cost V 6 bases and J 0 bases, with 12 bases left between them. Germline V gives CDR1 MNHEY, CDR2 SMNVEV (reference sequence). CDR3 length: 14 residues. Deep level was the assay's run setting. Every immunoSEQ plate was one replicate of a subset's evenly spread DNA. Per the authors' pipeline: From ImmunoSEQ came sequences covering only the junction and carrying no quality scores, so filtering differed. Produced via immunoSEQ multiplex PCR; TCRdb's table is partial and in-frame only. The D gene and trimming were derived from the DNA, and the V and J assignments and clone size from that table. Of 400,000 to 600,000 clones in the sample, roughly 77% were seen once.

This sequence was found in a woman in her thirties or forties in good health. Some clones in this sample may be carry-over from other donors' samples. Sequencing was performed on PBMCs. This sequence joins TRBV27 and TRBJ2-7; D ambiguous. The chain's CDR3 is CASRLQDRSYEQYF. DNA of the CDR3: TGTGCCAGCAGGCTGCAGGATCGCTCCTACGAGCAGTACTTC.